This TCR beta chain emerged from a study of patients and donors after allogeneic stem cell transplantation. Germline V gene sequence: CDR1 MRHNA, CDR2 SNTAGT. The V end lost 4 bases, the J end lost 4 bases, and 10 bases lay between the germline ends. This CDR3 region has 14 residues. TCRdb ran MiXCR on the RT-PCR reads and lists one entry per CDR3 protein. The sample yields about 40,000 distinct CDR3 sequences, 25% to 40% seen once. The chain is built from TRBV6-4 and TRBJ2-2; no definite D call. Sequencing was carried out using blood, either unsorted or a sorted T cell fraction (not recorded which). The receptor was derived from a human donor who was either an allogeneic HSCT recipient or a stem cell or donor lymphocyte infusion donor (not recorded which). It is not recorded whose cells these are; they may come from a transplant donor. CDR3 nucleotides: TGTGCCAGCAGTGTTGAGGCGGTCACCGGGGAGCTGTTTTTT. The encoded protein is CASSVEAVTGELFF.